A single sample is the source of the 22 T cell receptor beta chains below, sequenced in a study of siplizumab effects on memory and regulatory T cells. Measured with immunoSEQ multiplex PCR; TCRdb has only the in-frame clones, and not every one. Of about 46,000 clones in the sample, about 94% were seen once. Sample: CD8+ T cells sorted from blood. The receptors derive from a human donor in good health.

The chain links TRBV5-1 to TRBJ1-4; TRBD1 aligns across 8 bases. There are 14 residues in the CDR3. The germline gives CDR1 SGHRS, CDR2 YFSETQ. The ends lost 2 bases at V and 3 bases at J; junction bases unmatched: 0. The CDR3 coding sequence is TGCGCCAGCAGCTTCAGGGGGCCTAATGAAAAACTGTTTTTT. The encoded protein is CASSFRGPNEKLFF.

This sequence joins TRBV4-2 and TRBJ1-1, with 8 bases lining up with TRBD1. V lost 0 bases and J lost 3; bases outside the gene matches: 9. CDR3 size: 17 residues. The germline V gene encodes CDR1 LGHNA and CDR2 YNFKEQ. The CDR3 sequence: CASSQEIPDRGYTEAFF. The CDR3 DNA sequence: TGTGCCAGCAGCCAAGAAATCCCAGACAGGGGTTACACTGAAGCTTTCTTT.

Note on this clone: The junction shows a germline mismatch at one end, possibly a read error. The V and J genes are TRBV7-8 and TRBJ2-7; D unclear. CDR1 is SGHVS and CDR2 is FQNEAQ in the germline V gene. The CDR3 consists of 12 residues. This CDR3 reads CASSFGSHEQYF. Here the CDR3 DNA reads TGTGCCAGCAGCTTTGGCTCCCACGAGCAGTACTTC.

The sample holds one count of this clone. CDR3 amino acids: CASSVTGAGNTIYF. The CDR3 DNA reads as TGTGCCAGCAGCGTCACGGGAGCTGGAAACACCATATATTTT. V gene TRBV9 combines with J gene TRBJ1-3, with no clear D. The CDR3 spans 14 residues. V lost 2 bases, J lost 2 bases, and 8 bases lay in between. Germline V lookup: CDR1 SGDLS, CDR2 YYNGEE.

The chain carries TRBV7-6 and TRBJ2-4; D might be TRBD2 (6 bases). Germline CDR1 SGHVS, CDR2 FNYEAQ. V lost 2 bases to trimming and J lost 0 bases, with 11 bases between them. The CDR3 extends over 16 amino acids. CDR3 in amino acids: CASSLLEGTAKNIQYF. CDR3 in DNA: TGTGCCAGCAGCTTACTGGAGGGCACAGCCAAAAACATTCAGTACTTC.

The chain has TRBV6-5 and TRBJ1-2; possibly TRBD1 for D (6 bases). V was shortened by 6 bases and J by 4 bases, with 9 bases between the two germline ends. The CDR3 is 12 residues long. Germline CDR1 is MNHEY and CDR2 is SVGAGI. CDR3 in DNA: TGTGCCAGCAGCCCGGACAGCTATGGCTACACCTTC. Encoded protein: CASSPDSYGYTF.

The chain combines TRBV20-1 with TRBJ2-7; D is undetermined. Germline CDR1 and CDR2: DFQATT and SNEGSKA (reference sequence). The CDR3 loop spans 11 amino acids. V was shortened by 2 bases and J by 2 bases, with 4 bases between the two germline ends. The CDR3 spells CSARLAYEQYF. The CDR3 bases are TGCAGTGCTAGACTAGCCTACGAGCAGTACTTC.

For the CDR3, the DNA is TGCGCCAGCAGCTTGGATTTGGGGGAGGGCAACTACAATGAGCAGTTCTTC. As protein: CASSLDLGEGNYNEQFF. This chain uses TRBV5-1 with TRBJ2-1; TRBD2 agrees at 7 bases. The V and J ends lost 0 bases and 3 bases, in that order; junction bases with no gene match: 9. CDR1 and CDR2 (germline): SGHRS, YFSETQ. This CDR3 has 17 amino acids.

V is TRBV27 and J is TRBJ1-2; a weak D match, TRBD1 (6 bases). CDR1 is MNHEY and CDR2 is SMNVEV in the germline V gene (reference sequence). This CDR3 spans 14 amino acids. Trimming removed 2 bases at V and 4 bases at J, with 11 bases between. The CDR3 sequence is CASSLDRDTYGYTF. CDR3 coding DNA: TGTGCCAGCAGTTTAGACCGGGACACCTATGGCTACACCTTC.

In its sample, this clone ranks as medium-sized (0.01 to 0.1%). This rearrangement joins TRBV2 to TRBJ1-2, with D perhaps matching TRBD1 (6 bases). CDR3 length: 13 residues. CDR1 is SNHLY and CDR2 is FYNNEI in the germline V gene. V lost 7 bases, J lost 1 base, and 10 bases lay in between. CDR3 sequence: CASIEDSNYGYTF. CDR3 DNA sequence: TGTGCCAGCATAGAGGACAGTAACTATGGCTACACCTTC. Using reference TRBV2 and TRBJ1-2 for the parts outside the CDR3, the full variable domain is EPEVTQTPSHQVTQMGQEVILRCVPISNHLYFYWYRQILGQKVEFLVSFYNNEISEKSEIFDDQFSVERPDGSNFTLKIRSTKLEDSAMYFCASIEDSNYGYTFGSGTRLTVV.

Only a few counts were recorded for this clone. The chain is built from TRBV7-8 and TRBJ2-7; D is unclear. CDR3 size: 14 residues. Trimming stripped 1 base from V and 0 bases from J, with 7 bases between. Per the germline V gene, CDR1 is SGHVS and CDR2 is FQNEAQ. CDR3 amino acids: CASSLVGSSYEQYF. The CDR3 bases are TGTGCCAGCAGCTTAGTTGGAAGCTCCTACGAGCAGTACTTC. Drawing the rest from reference TRBV7-8 and TRBJ2-7, the complete variable domain is GAGVSQSPRYKVAKRGQDVALRCDPISGHVSLFWYQQALGQGPEFLTYFQNEAQLDKSGLPSDRFFAERPEGSVSTLKIQRTQQEDSAVYLCASSLVGSSYEQYFGPGTRLTVT.

V is TRBV28 and J is TRBJ2-7; possibly TRBD1 for D (6 bases). V was clipped by 8 bases and J by 0 bases, with 11 bases between them. Germline-derived CDR1 and CDR2 are MDHEN and SYDVKM. This CDR3 contains 13 residues. Here the CDR3 reads CASQGTSSYEQYF. CDR3 bases: TGTGCCAGCCAGGGGACGTCCTCCTACGAGCAGTACTTC.

The gene calls are TRBV7-9 and TRBJ2-1, with D possibly being TRBD2 (5 bases). Germline CDR1 and CDR2: SEHNR and FQNEAQ (reference sequence). The ends were cut back, 2 bases at V and 2 bases at J, with 16 bases in the middle. This CDR3 is built from 17 residues. Written as DNA, the CDR3 is TGTGCCAGCAGCTTACCTACGGGGTCCACCCCCTACAATGAGCAGTTCTTC. This gives the protein CASSLPTGSTPYNEQFF. Complete variable domain (other parts from reference TRBV7-9 and TRBJ2-1): DTGVSQNPRHKITKRGQNVTFRCDPISEHNRLYWYRQTLGQGPEFLTYFQNEAQLEKSRLLSDRFSAERPKGSFSTLEIQRTEQGDSAMYLCASSLPTGSTPYNEQFFGPGTRLTVL.

In this sample, this clone turned up once. The CDR3 region is CASSSGNSGNTIYF. The CDR3 coding sequence is TGTGCCAGCAGCTCGGGTAATTCTGGAAACACCATATATTTT. The rearrangement links TRBV5-6 to TRBJ1-3; no reliable D call. The V end was cut by 3 bases, the J end by 1 base, with 8 bases between. CDR3 length: 14 amino acids. Germline loops: CDR1 SGHDT, CDR2 YYEEEE. The entire variable domain, with the rest obtained from reference TRBV5-6 and TRBJ1-3, is as follows: DAGVTQSPTHLIKTRGQQVTLRCSPKSGHDTVSWYQQALGQGPQFIFQYYEEEERQRGNFPDRFSGHQFPNYSSELNVNALLLGDSALYLCASSSGNSGNTIYFGEGSWLTVV.

The J gene is TRBJ2-7, the V gene TRBV6-1; D gene uncertain. V lost 1 base to trimming and J lost 7 bases, with 11 bases between them. The CDR3 length is 13 residues. Germline V gene data show CDR1 as MNHNS and CDR2 as SASEGT. The CDR3 DNA reads as TGTGCCAGCAGTGAAGGCCTCTTTAGGGAGCAGTACTTC. This encodes CASSEGLFREQYF.

The rearrangement uses TRBV10-3 and TRBJ2-2; D gene uncertain. Germline V gene lookup returns CDR1 ENHRY and CDR2 SYGVKD. The CDR3 is made up of 13 amino acids. The V and J ends lost 7 bases and 3 bases respectively, with 9 bases between them. CDR3 residues: CAITDDDTGELFF. The CDR3, as DNA: TGTGCCATCACCGATGACGACACCGGGGAGCTGTTTTTT.

The rearrangement joins TRBV27 to TRBJ2-1; D may be TRBD1 (6 bases). The germline V gene has CDR1 MNHEY and CDR2 SMNVEV (reference sequence). V was pared by 5 bases and J by 7 bases, with 15 bases between. The CDR3 covers 14 residues. The CDR3: CASSPDTGRNEQFF. The CDR3 DNA follows: TGTGCCAGCAGTCCGGATACAGGGAGAAATGAGCAGTTCTTC.

CDR3 amino acids: CASEWGEQFF. CDR3 nucleotides: TGTGCCAGCGAATGGGGTGAGCAGTTCTTC. V and J are TRBV6-1 and TRBJ2-1; the D is unclear. Germline V gene lookup returns CDR1 MNHNS and CDR2 SASEGT. The CDR3 covers 10 residues. With 8 bases removed from V and 9 bases from J, the gap between germline ends came to 8 bases.

The chain recombines TRBV28 with TRBJ1-1; tentatively, D is TRBD1 (5 bases). This CDR3 is 14 amino acids long. Germline CDR1 and CDR2: MDHEN and SYDVKM. V was clipped by 7 bases and J by 3 bases, with 15 bases between them. The CDR3 DNA sequence: TGTGCCAGCACCGAGACAGATAGGTACACTGAAGCTTTCTTT. This gives the protein CASTETDRYTEAFF. Complete variable domain (other parts from reference TRBV28 and TRBJ1-1): DVKVTQSSRYLVKRTGEKVFLECVQDMDHENMFWYRQDPGLGLRLIYFSYDVKMKEKGDIPEGYSVSREKKERFSLILESASTNQTSMYLCASTETDRYTEAFFGQGTRLTVV.

CDR3 nucleotides: TGTGCCAGCAGCGGGGGACAGGACCCCTACGAGCAGTACTTC. Translated, it gives CASSGGQDPYEQYF. The V call is TRBV11-1, the J call TRBJ2-7, with 8 bases matching TRBD1. From germline, CDR1 is SGHAT and CDR2 FQDESV (reference sequence). This CDR3 is built from 14 residues. V shed 5 bases, J shed 2 bases, and the junction held 5 bases outside the gene matches.

This chain uses TRBV29-1 with TRBJ1-2; TRBD1 matches 7 bases. With 7 bases clipped from V and 8 bases from J, the junction kept 10 bases outside the gene matches. CDR1 and CDR2 (germline): SQVTM, ANQGSEA. The CDR3 covers 12 residues. CDR3 DNA sequence: TGCAGCGGGGATCACCAGGGGGAGGGCTACACCTTC. Its translation: CSGDHQGEGYTF.

The CDR3 loop reads CASSDRGEDSPLHF. The CDR3 coding sequence is TGCGCCAGCAGTGACAGGGGAGAGGATTCACCCCTCCACTTT. The J gene is TRBJ1-6, the V gene TRBV10-1; D possibly corresponds to TRBD1 (6 bases). Germline CDR1 and CDR2: WNHNN and SYGVQD (reference sequence). This CDR3 contains 14 residues. The V and J ends lost 3 bases and 8 bases respectively, with 11 bases between them.